The 5 T cell receptor beta chains in this list originate from one sample, sequenced in a study of OX40 agonist ivuxolimab in advanced cancers. Data came from immunoSEQ multiplex PCR; TCRdb stores just in-frame clones and leaves some out. This table holds over 150,000 clones, under 95% found once. The source was CD4+ or CD8+ T cells sorted from blood, collected in a trial of the OX40 agonist ivuxolimab. The receptors were gathered from an adult with an advanced solid tumor such as melanoma, head and neck, liver or kidney cancer.

The V call is TRBV5-1, the J call TRBJ2-7; no definite D call. CDR1 is SGHRS and CDR2 is YFSETQ in the germline V gene. Trimming removed 2 bases at V and 6 bases at J, with 6 bases between. The CDR3 runs to 11 residues. The CDR3 reads CASSFTGEQYF. CDR3 nucleotides: TGCGCCAGCAGCTTTACGGGCGAGCAGTACTTC. Combining the CDR3 with reference TRBV5-1 and TRBJ2-7 gives the whole variable domain KAGVTQTPRYLIKTRGQQVTLSCSPISGHRSVSWYQQTPGQGLQFLFEYFSETQRNKGNFPGRFSGRQFSNSRSEMNVSTLELGDSALYLCASSFTGEQYFGPGTRLTVT.

The rearrangement uses TRBV6-1 and TRBJ1-5; D gene ambiguous. CDR3 length: 13 amino acids. Trimming stripped 7 bases from V and 0 bases from J, with 7 bases between. CDR1 MNHNS and CDR2 SASEGT come from the germline V gene. This CDR3 is CASMTVSNQPQHF. Here the CDR3 DNA reads TGTGCCAGCATGACGGTTAGCAATCAGCCCCAGCATTTT.

The J gene is TRBJ1-1, the V gene TRBV4-3; D is unclear. Trimming left V 0 bases short and J 5 bases short, with 13 bases between. In germline, CDR1 is LGHNA, CDR2 YSLEER. The CDR3 consists of 15 residues. The CDR3 DNA reads TGCGCCAGCAGCCAAGAGGGTGGCCGGGGTACTGAAGCTTTCTTT. This codes for CASSQEGGRGTEAFF.

This clone was seen only once. The chain employs TRBV18 and TRBJ1-1; D call uncertain. Germline CDR1 is KGHSH and CDR2 is LQKENI. The CDR3 extends over 13 amino acids. V lost 5 bases and J 4 bases, leaving 11 bases between the germline ends. Written as DNA, the CDR3 is TGTGCCAGCTCAGGAGGGTCGGGCACTGAAGCTTTCTTT. Its translation: CASSGGSGTEAFF.

This sequence joins TRBV6-6 and TRBJ1-5, with TRBD1 matching over 7 bases. The V segment lost 5 bases and the J segment 6 bases; nucleotides outside the gene matches: 10. From germline, CDR1 is MNHNY and CDR2 SVGAGI (reference sequence). The length of the CDR3 is 15 residues. The CDR3: CASSPRDRAGQPQHF. CDR3 nucleotides: TGTGCCAGCAGTCCACGAGACAGGGCGGGTCAGCCCCAGCATTTT.